This entry lists 14 T cell receptor beta chains sequenced from one sample in a study of OX40 agonist ivuxolimab in advanced cancers. Data came from immunoSEQ multiplex PCR; TCRdb stores just in-frame clones and leaves some out. The table has around 100,000 clones, around 90% seen once. The sequencing here drew on CD4+ or CD8+ T cells sorted from blood, taken in a trial of the OX40 agonist ivuxolimab. The receptors shown here come from an adult with an advanced solid tumor such as melanoma, head and neck, liver or kidney cancer.

This chain links TRBV27 with TRBJ1-1; D not resolved. Germline assignment: CDR1 MNHEY and CDR2 SMNVEV (reference sequence). This CDR3 is 13 amino acids long. With 3 bases removed from V and 1 base from J, the gap between germline ends came to 6 bases. The CDR3 here is CASSLEGNTEAFF. The CDR3 nucleotides are TGTGCCAGCAGTTTGGAAGGGAACACTGAAGCTTTCTTT.

This clone was detected only once. The chain is built from TRBV5-6 and TRBJ2-5; 7 bases are a match to TRBD1. The V segment lost 4 bases and the J segment 4 bases; nucleotides outside the gene matches: 7. The CDR3 is made up of 14 amino acids. Germline V gives CDR1 SGHDT, CDR2 YYEEEE. The CDR3 bases are TGTGCCAGCAGCCGCACAGGGGTTTTAGAGACCCAGTACTTC. Encoded protein: CASSRTGVLETQYF.

The rearrangement joins TRBV14 to TRBJ2-7; tentatively, D is TRBD2 (5 bases). The CDR3 spans 13 residues. The V gene's germline CDR1 is SGHDN and CDR2 FVKESK. The ends were cut back, 4 bases at V and 4 bases at J, with 11 bases in the middle. The CDR3 loop reads CASSRIGGYEQYF. CDR3 DNA sequence: TGTGCCAGCAGCCGCATCGGAGGATACGAGCAGTACTTC.

J is TRBJ1-2 and V is TRBV5-1; D is ambiguous. The CDR3 totals 14 residues. The germline V gene encodes CDR1 SGHRS and CDR2 YFSETQ. Trimming cost V 1 base and J 0 bases, with 7 bases left between them. The CDR3 DNA sequence: TGCGCCAGCAGCTTGACCGATCCTAACTATGGCTACACCTTC. Translation gives CASSLTDPNYGYTF.

This clone was observed once. This chain connects TRBV30 to TRBJ2-5, with TRBD2 identical over 7 bases. The trim removed 5 bases at V and 4 bases at J, leaving 10 bases unmatched. Germline loops: CDR1 GTSNPN, CDR2 SVGIG (reference sequence). This CDR3 spans 14 amino acids. The CDR3 is CAWAPIGRGETQYF. The CDR3, as DNA: TGTGCCTGGGCGCCTATAGGGAGGGGAGAGACCCAGTACTTC. Full variable domain (outside the CDR3, taken from reference TRBV30 and TRBJ2-5): SQTIHQWPATLVQPVGSPLSLECTVEGTSNPNLYWYRQAAGRGLQLLFYSVGIGQISSEVPQNLSASRPQDRQFILSSKKLLLSDSGFYLCAWAPIGRGETQYFGPGTRLLVL.

This chain connects TRBV5-1 to TRBJ2-5, with D hard to call. Germline CDR1 and CDR2: SGHRS and YFSETQ. V was shortened by 0 bases and J by 5 bases, with 5 bases between the two germline ends. The CDR3 is 12 amino acids. CDR3 coding DNA: TGCGCCAGCAGCTTGGGGATTGAGACCCAGTACTTC. This codes for CASSLGIETQYF.

The CDR3 DNA reads TGTGCCAGCAGCCCACGGACAGGGGGCTATCAGCCCCAGCATTTT. Translation gives CASSPRTGGYQPQHF. This chain joins TRBV7-8 and TRBJ1-5, with 11 bases lining up with TRBD1. After removal of 5 bases from V and 5 bases from J, the junction contained 5 bases not matched to a gene. Germline V CDR1 and CDR2: SGHVS, FQNEAQ. The CDR3 has 15 amino acids.

The chain carries TRBV18 and TRBJ1-6; tentative D call: TRBD1 (6 bases). Germline V CDR1 and CDR2: KGHSH, LQKENI. The V gene lost 2 bases and the J gene lost 9 bases, with 14 bases spanning the gap. This CDR3 has 15 residues. This chain's CDR3 is CASSPTQGIGSPLHF. The CDR3, as DNA: TGTGCCAGCTCACCAACACAGGGAATCGGTTCACCCCTCCACTTT.

The chain joins TRBV29-1 to TRBJ2-5; no clear D gene. V gave up 2 bases and J gave up 4 bases, with 5 bases separating them. CDR3 length: 11 residues. Germline V gene lookup returns CDR1 SQVTM and CDR2 ANQGSEA. The chain's CDR3 is CSVERGETQYF. CDR3 in DNA: TGCAGCGTTGAACGTGGAGAGACCCAGTACTTC.

This clone appeared once. The chain couples TRBV6-6 to TRBJ2-5; TRBD2 is a possible D gene (5 bases). Deletions cut 4 bases from V and 5 bases from J, with 20 bases between. Per the germline V gene, CDR1 is MNHNY and CDR2 is SVGAGI (reference sequence). The CDR3 runs to 16 residues. CDR3 protein: CASSSPGFRSGETQYF. The CDR3 DNA sequence: TGTGCCAGCAGTTCCCCGGGGTTTAGATCTGGGGAGACCCAGTACTTC.

V usage is TRBV2 and J usage is TRBJ2-7; D is unresolved. This CDR3 is built from 13 residues. Germline CDR1 reads SNHLY; CDR2 reads FYNNEI. Trimming left V 7 bases short and J 2 bases short, with 12 bases between. The CDR3 sequence is CASTPDTTYEQYF. The CDR3 region has the DNA TGTGCCAGCACCCCCGACACTACCTACGAGCAGTACTTC.

This chain links TRBV7-9 with TRBJ1-4; D perhaps matches TRBD1 (5 bases). The CDR3 has 13 amino acids. The V end lost 1 base, the J end lost 5 bases, and 5 bases lay between the germline ends. From germline, CDR1 is SEHNR and CDR2 FQNEAQ (reference sequence). The CDR3 coding sequence is TGTGCCAGCAGCTTAGGACAGAATGAAAAACTGTTTTTT. Translation gives CASSLGQNEKLFF.

V gene TRBV5-1 combines with J gene TRBJ1-2; TRBD1 agrees at 12 bases. The junction had 7 bases not matched to a gene; V was cut back by 1 base and J by 0 bases. The germline V gene has CDR1 SGHRS and CDR2 YFSETQ. The CDR3 covers 18 residues. CDR3: CASSLSGTGGFSNYGYTF. As DNA, the CDR3 is TGCGCCAGCAGCTTGAGCGGGACAGGGGGCTTCTCTAACTATGGCTACACCTTC.

CDR3: CASSFQTSGKQFF. In DNA form, the CDR3 reads TGTGCCAGCAGCTTTCAGACTAGCGGAAAACAGTTCTTC. This chain uses TRBV7-3 with TRBJ2-1, with 9 bases identical to TRBD2. The germline gives CDR1 SGHTA, CDR2 FQGTGA. The trim removed 3 bases at V and 13 bases at J, leaving 7 bases unmatched. CDR3 length equals 13 residues.